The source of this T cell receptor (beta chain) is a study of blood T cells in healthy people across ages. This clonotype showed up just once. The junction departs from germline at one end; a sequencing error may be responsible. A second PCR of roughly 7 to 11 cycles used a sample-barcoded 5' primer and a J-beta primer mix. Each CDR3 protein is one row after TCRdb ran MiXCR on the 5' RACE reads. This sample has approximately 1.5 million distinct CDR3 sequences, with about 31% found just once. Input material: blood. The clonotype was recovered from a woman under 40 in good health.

Here the CDR3 reads CAGSQNGAATSYEQYF. As DNA, the CDR3 is TGCGCCGGCAGCCAAAACGGTGCTGCTACCTCCTACGAGCAGTACTTC. The chain uses TRBV4-1 and TRBJ2-7; D uncertain. This CDR3 spans 16 amino acids. CDR1 MGHRA and CDR2 YSYEKL come from the germline V gene.